This T cell receptor beta chain was captured in a study of T cell responses to AZD1222 COVID-19 vaccine. The length of the CDR3 is 17 residues. Germline trimming cut 1 base from V and 0 bases from J; bases unmatched to any gene: 5. The germline V gene has CDR1 LNHNV and CDR2 YYDKDF (reference sequence). Overall study findings and caveats: Only a handful of AZD1222 recipients tested seropositive at baseline. The repertoires were collected only after the peak T cell response.

As to this clone: Its antigen is undetermined.

TCRdb's copy holds only in-frame clones and misses some; the assay was immunoSEQ multiplex PCR. The sample yields 70,000 to 95,000 clones, about 90% seen once. The input for sequencing was peripheral blood, taken on day 0 of MenACWY control vaccination. This receptor was obtained from an adult in good health. The chain combines TRBV15 with TRBJ2-2; 7 bases are a match to TRBD1. The CDR3 sequence: CATSRVRGQANTGELFF. The CDR3, as DNA: TGTGCCACCAGCAGAGTTCGAGGACAGGCGAACACCGGGGAGCTGTTTTTT.